The clone carrying this T cell receptor beta chain was seen a single time. Its antigen is unknown. The repertoire was sequenced with immunoSEQ multiplex PCR; TCRdb's copy has only in-frame clones and lacks some. The sample carries over 95,000 clones, 85% to 95% recorded once. This record comes from a study of siplizumab effects on memory and regulatory T cells. CDR3 length: 16 amino acids. Notes on the study in general: The study found naive T cells seemingly more diverse than memory cells and seemingly major alloresponse contributors. Alloreactive clones mapping to unstimulated subsets formed only a minor fraction. Versus over 25% in controls, the mappable alloreactive CD4+ clones averaged roughly 69% Treg-derived with siplizumab. No naive or memory phenotype could be assigned to roughly 80-95% of proliferating clones.

This rearrangement joins TRBV21-1 to TRBJ1-6; the table's D call, TRBD1, was not checked against the DNA. TRBV21-1 counts as a pseudogene. Sequencing was performed on non-Treg CD4+ T cells sorted from blood. The sequence derives from a human donor in good health. CDR3 sequence (DNA): TGTGCCAGCAGCGGGATTTCTGACAGGGATGGGTCACCCCTCCACTTT. This translates into CASSGISDRDGSPLHF.